This T cell receptor (beta chain) appears in the sequencing data of a study of blood T cell repertoires in COVID-19. Looking at the study overall: Samples taken during acute and convalescent COVID-19 were collected in the United States, Italy and Spain. T cells, B-cell-depleted T cells, or PBMCs provided the cDNA or gDNA that served as material.

This clone showed up just a few times. In the original analysis: The assay estimated nucleated cells by amplifying reference gene primers. Repertoires were generated with immunoSEQ multiplex PCR, while TCRdb's copy carries only in-frame clones and drops some. The V and J calls and clone size were taken over from that table, and D and trimming were inferred from the DNA. The sample has about 33,000 clones; about 85% are singletons. With V trimmed by 9 bases and J by 5 bases, 3 bases remained unmatched. The CDR3 runs 11 residues. Germline V lookup: CDR1 MDHEN, CDR2 SYDVKM. This rearrangement joins TRBV28 to TRBJ2-7; TRBD2 agrees at 8 bases. The TCR originated in a man in his 60s with acute or convalescent COVID-19. The sequencing input was peripheral blood. The CDR3 nucleotides are TGTGCCAGTCGGGGGGGTAACGAGCAGTACTTC. Translated, it gives CASRGGNEQYF. Complete variable domain (other parts from reference TRBV28 and TRBJ2-7): DVKVTQSSRYLVKRTGEKVFLECVQDMDHENMFWYRQDPGLGLRLIYFSYDVKMKEKGDIPEGYSVSREKKERFSLILESASTNQTSMYLCASRGGNEQYFGPGTRLTVT.